By sample fraction, the clone carrying this TCR beta chain is medium-sized. This sample is drawn from a study of CXCR4 blockade with PD-1 therapy in pancreatic cancer. V lost 4 bases, J lost 3 bases, and 3 bases stayed unmatched. The germline CDR1 and CDR2 sequences are SGDLS and YYNGEE. The CDR3 has 14 residues. Sequencing used immunoSEQ multiplex PCR; TCRdb keeps in-frame clones, though not all of them. Of over 15,000 clones listed, 72% are singletons. Sequencing was performed on tumor tissue. The clonotype comes from a human donor with pancreatic ductal adenocarcinoma. The chain recombines TRBV9 with TRBJ2-2; TRBD2 agrees at 7 bases. Here the CDR3 reads CASSPLAHTGELFF. DNA for the CDR3: TGTGCCAGCAGCCCACTAGCGCACACCGGGGAGCTGTTTTTT.